This T cell receptor beta chain was identified during a study of T cell responses to AZD1222 COVID-19 vaccine. Measured with immunoSEQ multiplex PCR; TCRdb has only the in-frame clones, and not every one. Of some 150,000 clones in the sample, about nine tenths were seen once. This specimen consisted of peripheral blood, obtained 28 days after the second AZD1222 dose. The receptor was isolated from an adult who received the AZD1222 COVID-19 vaccine.

The CDR3: CASSLQGITYEQYF. The CDR3 bases are TGCGCCAGCAGCTTGCAGGGCATAACCTACGAGCAGTACTTC. The chain links TRBV5-1 to TRBJ2-7, with a weak D call TRBD1 (5 bases). V lost 1 base and J lost 2, with 10 bases in between. The CDR3 is made up of 14 amino acids. From germline, CDR1 is SGHRS and CDR2 YFSETQ.